This T cell receptor (beta chain) appears in the sequencing data of a study of blood T cell repertoires in COVID-19. Study-level background: Acute-phase and convalescent COVID-19 samples originated in the United States, Italy and Spain. Sources were T cells, B-cell-depleted T cells, or PBMCs; the material itself was cDNA or gDNA.

TCRdb's table, derived via immunoSEQ multiplex PCR, lists solely in-frame clones and lacks some. The data contain 130,000 to 150,000 clones, roughly 80% of them singletons. Trimming cost V 2 bases and J 4 bases, with 20 bases left between them. The length of the CDR3 is 17 residues. Germline values: CDR1 MNHNS, CDR2 SASEGT. The receptor was isolated from a human donor with acute or convalescent COVID-19. The donor label of this sample is uncertain. The chain links TRBV6-1 to TRBJ1-2; D not resolved. Source material: peripheral blood. In DNA form, the CDR3 reads TGTGCCAGCAGTGAATACCCCTCGAGGGTTGATGGCTATGGCTACACCTTC. The encoded protein is CASSEYPSRVDGYGYTF.